The 20 T cell receptor beta chains given below trace back to one sample, sequenced in a study of T cell responses to AZD1222 COVID-19 vaccine. Only in-frame clones appear in the TCRdb table, and some are missing; sequencing was by immunoSEQ multiplex PCR. The top ten hold 6% to 8.5% of the sample, which has about 180,000 clones, approximately 86% seen once. The specimen was peripheral blood, collected on day 0 of AZD1222 vaccination. Receptor source: an adult in good health.

The gene calls are TRBV5-6 and TRBJ2-1, with 9 bases identical to TRBD2. J lost 4 bases, V lost 0 bases, and 5 bases had no gene match. Looked up from germline, CDR1 is SGHDT and CDR2 is YYEEEE. This CDR3 has 16 amino acids. The CDR3 DNA is TGTGCCAGCAGCTTGGATGGTAGCGGGAGATACAATGAGCAGTTCTTC. Translation: CASSLDGSGRYNEQFF.

The chain recombines TRBV3-1 (or the pseudogene TRBV3-2) with TRBJ2-7; D might be TRBD1 (6 bases). The CDR3 spans 17 residues. Trimming shortened V by 2 bases and J by 0 bases, and 17 bases separated the two germline ends. Per germline, CDR1 LGHDT and CDR2 YNNKEL (reference sequence). The CDR3 loop is CASSQRGTSPSSYEQYF. The CDR3 nucleotides are TGTGCCAGCAGCCAAAGGGGGACAAGCCCTAGCTCCTACGAGCAGTACTTC.

The V and J genes are TRBV4-2 and TRBJ1-1, with D maybe TRBD1 (5 bases). Germline loops: CDR1 LGHNA, CDR2 YNFKEQ. The V end lost 0 bases, the J end lost 4 bases, and 9 bases lay between the germline ends. The CDR3 covers 14 residues. CDR3 sequence: CASSQDMGGTEAFF. The CDR3 nucleotides are TGTGCCAGCAGCCAAGATATGGGGGGCACTGAAGCTTTCTTT.

The genes are TRBV2 and TRBJ1-1; TRBD1 matches at 7 bases. V lost 6 bases, J lost 7 bases, and 14 bases stayed unmatched. Germline V lookup: CDR1 SNHLY, CDR2 FYNNEI. The length of the CDR3 is 15 residues. The CDR3 is CASRLGQIGFGEAFF. CDR3 bases: TGTGCCAGCAGACTGGGACAGATCGGATTCGGTGAAGCTTTCTTT.

J is TRBJ1-1 and V is TRBV19; D gene ambiguous. Looked up from germline, CDR1 is LNHDA and CDR2 is SQIVND (reference sequence). Trimming pared 3 bases from V and 0 bases from J, leaving 8 bases between. The CDR3 has 14 amino acids. The CDR3 loop reads CASSILQMNTEAFF. As DNA, the CDR3 is TGTGCCAGTAGTATTCTACAGATGAACACTGAAGCTTTCTTT. Based on the CDR3 plus reference TRBV19 and TRBJ1-1, the full variable domain is DGGITQSPKYLFRKEGQNVTLSCEQNLNHDAMYWYRQDPGQGLRLIYYSQIVNDFQKGDIAEGYSVSREKKESFPLTVTSAQKNPTAFYLCASSILQMNTEAFFGQGTRLTVV.

The gene calls are TRBV6-5 and TRBJ1-1; no definite D call. CDR3 length: 14 amino acids. Germline-derived CDR1 and CDR2 are MNHEY and SVGAGI. V lost 4 bases, J lost 0 bases, and 9 bases lay in between. The chain's CDR3 is CASSLRQLNTEAFF. Here the CDR3 DNA reads TGTGCCAGCAGTTTACGGCAGCTGAACACTGAAGCTTTCTTT.

The chain joins TRBV30 to TRBJ2-7, with D unclear. Trimming removed 0 bases from V and 4 bases from J, with 7 bases in between. Germline loops: CDR1 GTSNPN, CDR2 SVGIG (reference sequence). CDR3 length: 12 residues. The CDR3 is CAWSVRAYEQYF. CDR3 nucleotides: TGTGCCTGGAGTGTAAGGGCTTACGAGCAGTACTTC.

The chain joins TRBV7-2 to TRBJ2-5; D remains unclear. The CDR3 loop spans 14 amino acids. CDR1 and CDR2 from the germline V gene are SGHTA and FQGNSA. Trimming left V 2 bases short and J 0 bases short, with 7 bases between. The CDR3 DNA is TGTGCCAGCAGCTTACGGCGGTACCAAGAGACCCAGTACTTC. Its translation: CASSLRRYQETQYF.

Turning to this clone: Other DNA sequences from this sample encode an identical CDR3 as well. The CDR3 protein is CASSLALGGYGYTF. The CDR3 coding sequence is TGTGCCAGCAGCTTAGCGCTCGGGGGCTATGGCTACACCTTC. This chain joins TRBV7-2 and TRBJ1-2, with D tentatively TRBD1 (5 bases). Trimming pared 0 bases from V and 4 bases from J, leaving 9 bases between. The CDR3 runs 14 residues. Germline V CDR1 and CDR2: SGHTA, FQGNSA. The full variable domain, its missing parts supplied by reference TRBV7-2 and TRBJ1-2, is GAGVSQSPSNKVTEKGKDVELRCDPISGHTALYWYRQSLGQGLEFLIYFQGNSAPDKSGLPSDRFSAERTGGSVSTLTIQRTQQEDSAVYLCASSLALGGYGYTFGSGTRLTVV.

This chain links TRBV7-2 with TRBJ2-7; 10 nucleotides agree with TRBD2. This CDR3 region has 15 residues. Germline values: CDR1 SGHTA, CDR2 FQGNSA. The V gene end was trimmed by 5 bases and the J gene end by 3 bases; junction bases not matched to a gene: 7. CDR3 DNA: TGTGCCAGCAGCCCGGAGCGGGGGGGCAACTACGAGCAGTACTTC. Encoded protein: CASSPERGGNYEQYF.

The chain couples TRBV14 to TRBJ1-3, with 9 bases aligning to TRBD1. The germline gives CDR1 SGHDN, CDR2 FVKESK. The CDR3 is 16 residues long. Losses at the gene ends were 6 bases for V and 7 bases for J; bases not matched to a gene: 13. DNA of the CDR3: TGTGCCAGCAGTCCCCGGGACAGGGTCATCGCGAACACCATATATTTT. This codes for CASSPRDRVIANTIYF.

The CDR3 region is CASSGRQNSGANVLTF. The CDR3 DNA reads TGTGCCAGCAGCGGCCGACAGAACTCTGGGGCCAACGTCCTGACTTTC. The chain joins TRBV3-1 (or the pseudogene TRBV3-2) to TRBJ2-6; possible D gene TRBD1, 5 bases. Germline CDR1 is LGHDT and CDR2 is YNNKEL (reference sequence). V was pared by 5 bases and J by 0 bases, with 11 bases between. CDR3 length: 16 amino acids.

The gene calls are TRBV29-1 and TRBJ2-3, with 11 bases identical to TRBD2. Trimming at V came to 4 bases and at J to 5 bases, leaving 5 bases not matched to a gene. Germline CDR1 and CDR2: SQVTM and ANQGSEA. The CDR3 covers 14 residues. The CDR3 reads CSVAGTSGLDTQYF. For the CDR3, the DNA is TGCAGCGTTGCCGGGACTAGCGGACTAGATACGCAGTATTTT.

The V call is TRBV4-3, the J call TRBJ1-3, with TRBD1 matching 7 bases. With 1 base clipped from V and 4 bases from J, the junction kept 4 bases outside the gene matches. The germline V gene has CDR1 LGHNA and CDR2 YSLEER. CDR3 length equals 15 residues. For the CDR3, the DNA is TGCGCCAGCAGCCAAGGAGGGGGCTGGGGAAACACCATATATTTT. Translating it yields CASSQGGGWGNTIYF.

This clone appeared a few times. The chain employs TRBV10-3 and TRBJ1-4; TRBD1 aligns across 10 bases. The J segment lost 2 bases and the V segment lost 6 bases, leaving 3 bases of the junction unmatched. Germline lookup yields CDR1 ENHRY and CDR2 SYGVKD. The CDR3 sequence is 15 residues long. The CDR3 nucleotides read TGTGCCATCAGCAGACAGGGGGCTACTAATGAAAAACTGTTTTTT. Protein product: CAISRQGATNEKLFF.

This chain joins TRBV5-4 and TRBJ1-2; D gene uncertain. The CDR3 covers 17 residues. The germline CDR1 and CDR2 sequences are SGHNT and YYREEE (reference sequence). With 4 bases removed from V and 1 base from J, the gap between germline ends came to 20 bases. The CDR3 DNA reads as TGTGCCAGCAGCCCACTGAGTTCGGAACTTCTTAACTATGGCTACACCTTC. Its translation: CASSPLSSELLNYGYTF.

The chain joins TRBV9 to TRBJ2-2; no clear D. V was clipped by 3 bases and J by 1 base, with 7 bases between them. The germline V gene encodes CDR1 SGDLS and CDR2 YYNGEE. This CDR3 region has 14 residues. The CDR3 is CASSDRQNTGELFF. CDR3 nucleotides: TGTGCCAGCAGCGACCGACAGAACACCGGGGAGCTGTTTTTT.

This rearrangement joins TRBV2 to TRBJ2-7; a weak D match, TRBD2 (6 bases). The length of the CDR3 is 12 residues. Germline CDR1 is SNHLY and CDR2 is FYNNEI. Trimming stripped 6 bases from V and 1 base from J, with 7 bases between. DNA of the CDR3: TGTGCCAGCAGGGGACTGTCCTACGAGCAGTACTTC. Protein: CASRGLSYEQYF. The full variable domain, completed using reference TRBV2 and TRBJ2-7, is EPEVTQTPSHQVTQMGQEVILRCVPISNHLYFYWYRQILGQKVEFLVSFYNNEISEKSEIFDDQFSVERPDGSNFTLKIRSTKLEDSAMYFCASRGLSYEQYFGPGTRLTVT.

The chain has TRBV6-6 and TRBJ1-5, with D perhaps matching TRBD1 (6 bases). Germline CDR1 and CDR2: MNHNY and SVGAGI (reference sequence). V shed 0 bases and J shed 1 base, with 10 bases lying between them. The CDR3 extends over 16 amino acids. The CDR3 coding sequence is TGTGCCAGCAGTTACTCGAGGGACACCAGCAATCAGCCCCAGCATTTT. Protein product: CASSYSRDTSNQPQHF.

V is TRBV11-3 and J is TRBJ2-7; TRBD1 might be the D (6 bases). Germline CDR1 and CDR2: SGHNT and YENEEA. This CDR3 is built from 13 residues. Trimming stripped 3 bases from V and 0 bases from J, with 6 bases between. CDR3 residues: CASSFRGSYEQYF. The CDR3 DNA reads TGTGCCAGCAGCTTCAGGGGCTCCTACGAGCAGTACTTC.